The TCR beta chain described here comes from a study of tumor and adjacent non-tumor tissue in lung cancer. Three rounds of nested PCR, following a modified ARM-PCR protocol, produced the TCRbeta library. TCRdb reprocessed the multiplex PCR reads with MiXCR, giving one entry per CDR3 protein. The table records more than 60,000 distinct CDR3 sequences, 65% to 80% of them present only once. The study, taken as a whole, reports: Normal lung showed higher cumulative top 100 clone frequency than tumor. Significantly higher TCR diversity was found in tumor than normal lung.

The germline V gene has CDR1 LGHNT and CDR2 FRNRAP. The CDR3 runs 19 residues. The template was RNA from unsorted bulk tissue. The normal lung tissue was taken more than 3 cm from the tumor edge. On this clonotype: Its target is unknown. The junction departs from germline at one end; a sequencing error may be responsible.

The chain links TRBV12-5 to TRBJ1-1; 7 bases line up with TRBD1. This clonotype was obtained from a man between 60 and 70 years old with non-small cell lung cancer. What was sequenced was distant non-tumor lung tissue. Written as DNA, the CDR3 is TGTACTAGTGGTTTGGAGATTTCGGGACAGAGCTTATCGAACACTGAAGGTTTCTTT. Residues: CTSGLEISGQSLSNTEGFF. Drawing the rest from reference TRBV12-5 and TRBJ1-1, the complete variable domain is DARVTQTPRHKVTEMGQEVTMRCQPILGHNTVFWYRQTMMQGLELLAYFRNRAPLDDSGMPKDRFSAEMPDATLATLKIQPSEPRDSAVYFCTSGLEISGQSLSNTEGFFGQGTRLTVV.